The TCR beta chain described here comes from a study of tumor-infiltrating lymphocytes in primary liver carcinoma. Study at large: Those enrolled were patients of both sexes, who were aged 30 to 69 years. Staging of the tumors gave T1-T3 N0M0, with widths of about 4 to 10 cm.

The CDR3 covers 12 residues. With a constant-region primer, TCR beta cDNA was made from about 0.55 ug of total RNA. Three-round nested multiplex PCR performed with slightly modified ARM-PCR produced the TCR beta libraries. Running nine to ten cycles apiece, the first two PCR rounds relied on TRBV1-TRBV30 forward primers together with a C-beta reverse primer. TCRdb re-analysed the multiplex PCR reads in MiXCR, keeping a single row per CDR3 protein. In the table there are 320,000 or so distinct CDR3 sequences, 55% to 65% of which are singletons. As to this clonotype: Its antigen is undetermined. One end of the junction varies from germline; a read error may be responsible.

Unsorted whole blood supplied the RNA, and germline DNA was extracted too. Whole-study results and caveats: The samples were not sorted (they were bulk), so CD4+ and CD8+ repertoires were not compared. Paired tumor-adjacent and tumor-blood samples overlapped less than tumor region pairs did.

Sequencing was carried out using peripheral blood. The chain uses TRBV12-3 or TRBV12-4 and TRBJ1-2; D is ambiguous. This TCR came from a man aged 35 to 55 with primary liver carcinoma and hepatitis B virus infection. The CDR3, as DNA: TGTGCAAGCAATTATCTTAACTATGGCTACACCTTC. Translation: CASNYLNYGYTF.